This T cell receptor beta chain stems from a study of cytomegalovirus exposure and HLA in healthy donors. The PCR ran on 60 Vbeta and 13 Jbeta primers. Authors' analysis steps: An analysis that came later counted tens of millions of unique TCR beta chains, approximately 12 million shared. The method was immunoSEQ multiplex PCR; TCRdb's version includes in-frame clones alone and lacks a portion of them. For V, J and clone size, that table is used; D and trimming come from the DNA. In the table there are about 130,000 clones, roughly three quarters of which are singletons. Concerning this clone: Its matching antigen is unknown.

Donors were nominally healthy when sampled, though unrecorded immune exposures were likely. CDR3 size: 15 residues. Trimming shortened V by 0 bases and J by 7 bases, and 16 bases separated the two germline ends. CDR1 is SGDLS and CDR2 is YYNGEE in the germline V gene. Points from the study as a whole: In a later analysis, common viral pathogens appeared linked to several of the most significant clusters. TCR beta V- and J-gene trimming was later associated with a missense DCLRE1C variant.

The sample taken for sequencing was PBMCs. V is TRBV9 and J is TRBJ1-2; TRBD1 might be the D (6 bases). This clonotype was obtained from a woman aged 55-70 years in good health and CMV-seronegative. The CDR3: CASSVEGGASGGYTF. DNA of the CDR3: TGTGCCAGCAGCGTAGAGGGGGGGGCATCAGGTGGCTACACCTTC.